A single sample gave rise to the 4 T cell receptor beta chains below, sequenced in a study of spatial heterogeneity in lung cancer. General study points: In tumors, expanded intratumoral alpha and beta TCR counts tracked mutation counts.

TCRdb ran MiXCR on the 5' RACE reads and lists one entry per CDR3 protein. The sample holds approximately 25,000 distinct CDR3 sequences; under 9% are singletons and the top ten take roughly 7.7%. These TCRs' antigens remain unknown. Noted time point: sample taken at primary tumor resection. Sequenced material: lung tumor tissue, taken at surgery. All receptors come from a male donor with early-stage non-small cell lung cancer.

Many counts were recorded for this clonotype. CDR3 DNA: TGCGCCAGCTCCAATCAGGGGCCCACTGAAGCTTTCTTT. Translated, it gives CASSNQGPTEAFF. The chain combines TRBV5-1 with TRBJ1-1; tentatively, D is TRBD1 (6 bases). Germline V lookup: CDR1 SGHRS, CDR2 YFSETQ. Trimming took 7 bases from V and 4 from J, leaving 14 bases between them. This CDR3 spans 13 amino acids.

This clonotype was counted only a few times. The rearrangement uses TRBV5-1 and TRBJ1-1; D might be TRBD1 (6 bases). The V gene lost 3 bases and the J gene lost 4 bases, with 13 bases spanning the gap. Germline CDR1 SGHRS, CDR2 YFSETQ. This CDR3 spans 14 amino acids. The CDR3 spells CASSYQGQSTEAFF. The CDR3 DNA follows: TGCGCCAGCAGCTACCAGGGGCAGAGCACTGAAGCTTTCTTT.

This chain connects TRBV7-9 to TRBJ2-3, with TRBD2 matching 7 bases. V lost 8 bases to trimming and J lost 0 bases; unmatched junction nucleotides: 17. This CDR3 is 18 amino acids long. The germline V gene encodes CDR1 SEHNR and CDR2 FQNEAQ (reference sequence). CDR3 bases: TGTGCCAGCCCGACCACCTTAGCGGGTTCTTCTAGCACAGATACGCAGTATTTT. Its protein product is CASPTTLAGSSSTDTQYF.

This clonotype showed up many times. The chain couples TRBV28 to TRBJ1-5; possible D gene TRBD1, 5 bases. Per the germline V gene, CDR1 is MDHEN and CDR2 is SYDVKM. The CDR3 is made up of 16 amino acids. The V and J ends lost 8 bases and 3 bases respectively, with 20 bases between them. CDR3 nucleotide sequence: TGTGCCAGCTTTTTCGGGACGGCCGGACTCAATCAGCCCCAGCATTTT. Translating gives CASFFGTAGLNQPQHF.